Shown below are 8 T cell receptor beta chains from a single sample sequenced in a study of cytomegalovirus exposure and HLA in healthy donors. Use of 60 Vbeta and 13 Jbeta primers characterized the PCR. Some clones are missing from TCRdb's copy, which holds only in-frame ones; the method was immunoSEQ multiplex PCR. The sample has 200,000 to 250,000 clones, around four fifths seen once. The sequencing sample was made of PBMCs. Receptors were obtained from a woman aged 40 to 50 in good health and CMV-seronegative.

The chain joins TRBV4-1 to TRBJ1-5; a weak D match, TRBD1 (6 bases). Deletions cut 2 bases from V and 4 bases from J, with 15 bases between. From germline, CDR1 is MGHRA and CDR2 YSYEKL. This CDR3 contains 16 residues. CDR3 sequence reads: CASSQPAQGPNQPQHF. CDR3 in DNA: TGCGCCAGCAGCCAACCAGCGCAGGGGCCGAATCAGCCCCAGCATTTT.

The table lists this clone with a count of one. J is TRBJ1-1 and V is TRBV6-1; a weak D match, TRBD1 (5 bases). Trimming shortened V by 2 bases and J by 1 base, and 5 bases separated the two germline ends. The germline V gene encodes CDR1 MNHNS and CDR2 SASEGT. The CDR3 is 13 amino acids. Here the CDR3 reads CASSEQGNTEAFF. CDR3 bases: TGTGCCAGCAGTGAACAGGGGAACACTGAAGCTTTCTTT.

This clone was detected only once. J is TRBJ1-1 and V is TRBV5-1, with a weak D call TRBD1 (5 bases). V lost 3 bases to trimming and J lost 1 base, with 13 bases between them. The CDR3 is 15 residues long. CDR1 is SGHRS and CDR2 is YFSETQ in the germline V gene. This chain's CDR3 is CASSSQGVPNTEAFF. In nucleotides, the CDR3 is TGCGCCAGCAGCTCCCAGGGTGTTCCGAACACTGAAGCTTTCTTT.

This clone was recorded a few times. The chain employs TRBV5-6 and TRBJ2-7; no definite D call. CDR3 length: 11 residues. Germline V gives CDR1 SGHDT, CDR2 YYEEEE. Trimming took off 2 bases at V and 5 bases at J, with 5 bases between the two ends. CDR3 protein: CASSFRHEQYF. Written as DNA, the CDR3 is TGTGCCAGCAGCTTCAGGCACGAGCAGTACTTC.

V is TRBV4-3 and J is TRBJ2-7; D is perhaps TRBD2 (5 bases). CDR3 length equals 13 residues. The ends were cut back, 2 bases at V and 3 bases at J, with 8 bases in the middle. The germline gives CDR1 LGHNA, CDR2 YSLEER. CDR3 residues: CASSQYRGYEQYF. In nucleotides, the CDR3 is TGCGCCAGCAGCCAATACCGGGGCTACGAGCAGTACTTC.

The J gene is TRBJ2-7, the V gene TRBV15; D is perhaps TRBD2 (5 bases). Trimming cost V 0 bases and J 4 bases, with 10 bases left between them. Germline V CDR1 and CDR2: LNHNV, YYDKDF (reference sequence). This CDR3 is built from 14 residues. The CDR3 loop reads CATSRDRGKYEQYF. DNA of the CDR3: TGTGCCACCAGCAGAGATCGAGGGAAATACGAGCAGTACTTC.

The chain employs TRBV27 and TRBJ2-7, with D possibly being TRBD2 (6 bases). Trimming stripped 3 bases from V and 3 bases from J, with 12 bases between. This CDR3 contains 14 residues. The germline V gene encodes CDR1 MNHEY and CDR2 SMNVEV (reference sequence). CDR3 amino acids: CASSLPGRNYEQYF. In DNA, the CDR3 is TGTGCCAGCAGTTTGCCGGGGAGGAACTACGAGCAGTACTTC.

V is TRBV7-2 and J is TRBJ1-2; 7 nucleotides agree with TRBD1. Per germline, CDR1 SGHTA and CDR2 FQGNSA. Trimming took 1 base from V and 8 from J; bases not matched to a gene: 10. This CDR3 contains 15 residues. The chain's CDR3 is CASSLGVDRERGYTF. The CDR3 DNA follows: TGTGCCAGCAGCTTAGGGGTAGACAGGGAAAGAGGCTACACCTTC.